A single sample is the source of the 21 T cell receptor beta chains below, sequenced in a study of T cells in women clearing cervical HPV infection. TCRdb keeps only in-frame clones here, not all; method: immunoSEQ multiplex PCR. The sample has around 38,000 clones, and its top ten clones hold 7.6%. The sample was blood buffy coat. The receptors originated from a woman aged 18-70 years with a cervical HPV16 infection that either progressed to CIN3+ or cleared (not recorded which).

As to this clone: Read coverage stops 3 residues before the CDR3 terminus; the germline J gene supplies the remainder. The chain combines TRBV19 with TRBJ2-1; a possible D gene is TRBD1 (5 bases). The CDR3 is 12 residues long. V was cut by 3 bases and J by 7 bases, with 7 bases left in between. From germline, CDR1 is LNHDA and CDR2 SQIVND (reference sequence). CDR3: CASSIAGNEQFF. The DNA read from the CDR3 is TGTGCCAGTAGTATTGCAGGGAATGAG. Supplemented by reference TRBV19 and TRBJ2-1, the full variable domain reads DGGITQSPKYLFRKEGQNVTLSCEQNLNHDAMYWYRQDPGQGLRLIYYSQIVNDFQKGDIAEGYSVSREKKESFPLTVTSAQKNPTAFYLCASSIAGNEQFFGPGTRLTVL.

Concerning this clone itself: The read finishes 3 residues shy of the CDR3 end, and the germline J gene is used to complete it. The rearrangement uses TRBV5-6 and TRBJ2-3; 9 bases are a match to TRBD1. CDR3 size: 15 residues. The trim removed 4 bases at V and 6 bases at J, leaving 9 bases unmatched. Germline V gives CDR1 SGHDT, CDR2 YYEEEE. The CDR3 bases that were read are TGTGCCAGCAGCGTACAGGGGGCCCGTCCCGATACG. Amino acid sequence: CASSVQGARPDT. Given in full, the CDR3 is CASSVQGARPDTQYF.

A remark on this clone: The sequenced fragment ends 3 residues before the CDR3 boundary, so the rest is inferred from the germline J gene. The V and J genes are TRBV19 and TRBJ1-5; perhaps TRBD1 as D (5 bases). The CDR3 totals 14 residues. Germline V gene sequence: CDR1 LNHDA, CDR2 SQIVND (reference sequence). Trimming shortened V by 5 bases and J by 6 bases, and 14 bases separated the two germline ends. The CDR3 loop is CASSVPREAQPQHF. The CDR3 DNA, read in part, is TGTGCCAGTAGTGTTCCCAGGGAGGCTCAGCCC.

A remark on this clone: The observed sequence ends 3 residues before the CDR3 terminus, with the missing tail filled in from the germline J gene. The chain links TRBV5-4 to TRBJ2-3; 10 bases are shared with TRBD2. The CDR3 has 16 residues. CDR1 and CDR2 from the germline V gene are SGHNT and YYREEE (reference sequence). J was trimmed by 3 bases and V by 1 base; bases with no gene match: 5. CDR3: CASSLRSGGGTDTQYF. Incomplete CDR3 DNA: TGTGCCAGCAGCTTGCGGAGCGGGGGGGGGACAGATACG.

Worth noting for this clone: Read sequence stops 3 residues before the CDR3 end, and the germline J gene provides the missing end. The genes are TRBV7-9 and TRBJ2-1; the D is unclear. The V end was cut by 3 bases, the J end by 1 base, with 7 bases between. CDR3 length: 14 residues. The germline gives CDR1 SEHNR, CDR2 FQNEAQ (reference sequence). This chain's CDR3 is CASSLPGSYNEQFF. The CDR3 bases that were read are TGTGCCAGCAGCTTGCCGGGTTCCTACAATGAG.

A note on this clone: Read coverage stops 3 residues before the CDR3 terminus; the germline J gene supplies the remainder. The rearrangement joins TRBV2 to TRBJ1-6, with 9 nucleotides matching TRBD1. Germline V gives CDR1 SNHLY, CDR2 FYNNEI. The CDR3 has 14 amino acids. Trimming took 6 bases from V and 7 from J; bases not matched to a gene: 4. The CDR3 region is CASRRDRVNSPLHF. The sequenced part of the CDR3 DNA is TGTGCCAGCAGGAGGGACAGGGTAAATTCACCC. Based on the CDR3 plus reference TRBV2 and TRBJ1-6, the full variable domain is EPEVTQTPSHQVTQMGQEVILRCVPISNHLYFYWYRQILGQKVEFLVSFYNNEISEKSEIFDDQFSVERPDGSNFTLKIRSTKLEDSAMYFCASRRDRVNSPLHFGNGTRLTVT.

Judged by frequency, this clone is medium-sized. Coverage ceases 3 residues before the CDR3 finishes, and the germline J gene fills in the end. The gene calls are TRBV14 and TRBJ2-2; D might be TRBD1 (5 bases). V lost 7 bases to trimming and J lost 4 bases, with 13 bases between them. This CDR3 contains 14 residues. CDR1 and CDR2 from the germline V gene are SGHDN and FVKESK. CDR3 sequence reads: CASTRARGTGELFF. CDR3 DNA, as far as it was read: TGTGCCAGCACCCGAGCAAGGGGCACCGGGGAG.

Concerning this clone itself: The read ends 3 residues before the CDR3 terminus; that terminus is restored from the germline J gene. The chain employs TRBV30 and TRBJ1-1; TRBD1 might be the D (6 bases). CDR3 length equals 13 residues. V lost 4 bases, J lost 2 bases, and 11 bases lay in between. Germline V gene data show CDR1 as GTSNPN and CDR2 as SVGIG (reference sequence). Here the CDR3 reads CAWTLGGNTEAFF. Partial CDR3 DNA: TGTGCCTGGACCCTAGGGGGTAACACTGAA. Complete variable domain (other parts from reference TRBV30 and TRBJ1-1): SQTIHQWPATLVQPVGSPLSLECTVEGTSNPNLYWYRQAAGRGLQLLFYSVGIGQISSEVPQNLSASRPQDRQFILSSKKLLLSDSGFYLCAWTLGGNTEAFFGQGTRLTVV.

Comments on this clone: Read coverage stops 3 residues before the CDR3 terminus; the germline J gene supplies the remainder. The rearrangement links TRBV5-8 to TRBJ1-4; 9 bases agree with TRBD1. Germline trimming cut 3 bases from V and 5 bases from J; bases unmatched to any gene: 2. The length of the CDR3 is 14 residues. From germline, CDR1 is SGHTS and CDR2 YDEGEE. CDR3 sequence: CASSSGQGNEKLFF. The part of the CDR3 DNA that was read is TGTGCCAGCAGCTCGGGACAGGGAAATGAAAAA. The full variable domain, in which reference TRBV5-8 and TRBJ1-4 provide the parts outside the CDR3, is EAGVTQSPTHLIKTRGQQATLRCSPISGHTSVYWYQQALGLGLQFLLWYDEGEERNRGNFPPRFSGRQFPNYSSELNVNALELEDSALYLCASSSGQGNEKLFFGSGTQLSVL.

CDR3 loop: CASSSLRVEQFF. The CDR3 DNA, read in part, is TGTGCCAGCAGCTCCCTCAGGGTTGAG. V usage is TRBV11-2 and J usage is TRBJ2-1; perhaps TRBD1 as D (5 bases). The CDR3 end lies 3 residues beyond the end of the read and is filled in from the germline J gene. Trimming shortened V by 4 bases and J by 9 bases, and 10 bases separated the two germline ends. The CDR3 totals 12 residues. CDR1 SGHAT and CDR2 FQNNGV come from the germline V gene.

In the case of this clone: The read ends 3 residues shy of where the CDR3 ends; the end is completed using the germline J gene. The V gene is TRBV7-9, the J gene TRBJ1-4; D gene ambiguous. From germline, CDR1 is SEHNR and CDR2 FQNEAQ (reference sequence). The CDR3 is 14 residues long. The V gene lost 6 bases and the J gene lost 0 bases, with 8 bases spanning the gap. CDR3 DNA (partial): TGTGCCAGCAGTCAAACTCCAACTAATGAAAAA. As protein: CASSQTPTNEK. In full, the CDR3 is CASSQTPTNEKLFF.

For this clone: Read data end 3 residues before the CDR3 end; the end is taken from the germline J gene. The V gene is TRBV19, the J gene TRBJ1-3; 7 nucleotides align to TRBD1. J was trimmed by 2 bases and V by 5 bases; bases with no gene match: 9. CDR3 length: 16 residues. Germline V gene data show CDR1 as LNHDA and CDR2 as SQIVND (reference sequence). Partial CDR3 DNA: TGTGCCAGTAGTCGCCCCGGGACAGTGACTGGAAACACC. Encoded protein: CASSRPGTVTGNT. Given in full, the CDR3 is CASSRPGTVTGNTIYF.

As regards this clone: Coverage ceases 3 residues before the CDR3 finishes, and the germline J gene fills in the end. The rearrangement joins TRBV12-5 to TRBJ2-1; the match to TRBD2 covers 11 bases. J gave up 2 bases and V 4 bases, and 22 bases lay outside the gene matches. The CDR3 extends over 22 amino acids. Per the germline V gene, CDR1 is LGHNT and CDR2 is FRNRAP. The sequenced part of the CDR3 DNA is TGTGCTAGTGGTTCCCTCCCCGGAGGATTAGCGGGAGGGTGGGGACCCTACAATGAG. It encodes CASGSLPGGLAGGWGPYNE. The CDR3 in its entirety is CASGSLPGGLAGGWGPYNEQFF.

In the case of this clone: Read data end 3 residues before the CDR3 end; the end is taken from the germline J gene. The rearrangement uses TRBV20-1 and TRBJ2-7; D might be TRBD1 (5 bases). Germline values: CDR1 DFQATT, CDR2 SNEGSKA (reference sequence). V shed 1 base and J shed 6 bases, with 13 bases lying between them. CDR3 length: 13 amino acids. Incomplete CDR3 DNA: TGCAGTGCTAGAGTCATGCCTCAGGGCGAG. It is translated as CSARVMPQGE. The full CDR3 sequence reads CSARVMPQGEQYF.

A word on this clone: The read comes to an end 3 residues before the CDR3 does, leaving the germline J gene to fill in the end. The V gene is TRBV30, the J gene TRBJ1-1; weak D call: TRBD1 (6 bases). This CDR3 region has 12 residues. Per the germline V gene, CDR1 is GTSNPN and CDR2 is SVGIG (reference sequence). The V end lost 4 bases, the J end lost 6 bases, and 12 bases lay between the germline ends. Here the CDR3 reads CAWTGVGAEAFF. Partial CDR3 DNA: TGTGCCTGGACAGGGGTGGGGGCTGAA.

A note on this clone: The read stops 3 residues short of the end of the CDR3; the missing end is completed from the germline J gene. The V call is TRBV7-9, the J call TRBJ1-2; no clear D gene. The CDR3 loop spans 14 amino acids. Trimming pared 1 base from V and 3 bases from J, leaving 9 bases between. The V gene's germline CDR1 is SEHNR and CDR2 FQNEAQ (reference sequence). CDR3 residues: CASSLVSTDYGYTF. The DNA read from the CDR3 is TGTGCCAGCAGCTTAGTCTCTACGGACTATGGC.

Concerning this clone itself: The read halts 3 residues ahead of the CDR3 end, with the missing end drawn from the germline J gene. V and J are TRBV19 and TRBJ1-5; TRBD1 is a possible D gene (5 bases). Trimming cost V 3 bases and J 0 bases, with 12 bases left between them. The CDR3 runs 16 residues. Germline CDR1 is LNHDA and CDR2 is SQIVND (reference sequence). The CDR3 region is CASSILTEDSNQPQHF. The part of the CDR3 DNA that was read is TGTGCCAGTAGTATCCTGACAGAAGATAGCAATCAGCCC.

Of note for this clone: The read ends 3 residues before the CDR3 terminus; that terminus is restored from the germline J gene. The V and J genes are TRBV10-3 and TRBJ1-1; the D gene is possibly TRBD1 (5 bases). Germline CDR1 ENHRY, CDR2 SYGVKD. The germline V and J ends were trimmed by 5 bases and 5 bases, with 15 bases remaining between them. This CDR3 is built from 14 residues. The sequenced CDR3 bases are TGTGCCATCAGTCCCGGGGGGTCTCGAACTGAA. Its translation: CAISPGGSRTE. The complete CDR3 sequence is CAISPGGSRTEAFF.

A remark on this clone: The DNA ends 3 residues before the CDR3 does, and the rest of the CDR3 is filled in from the germline J gene. The rearrangement uses TRBV4-2 and TRBJ2-5; D possibly uses TRBD1 or TRBD2 (6 bases each). Trimming left V 4 bases short and J 5 bases short, with 23 bases between. The CDR3 extends over 17 amino acids. Germline lookup yields CDR1 LGHNA and CDR2 YNFKEQ. The CDR3 reads CASSRGGGQISSETQYF. The part of the CDR3 DNA that was read is TGTGCCAGCAGCCGGGGAGGAGGACAGATCAGCTCGGAGACC.

Details on this clone: The sequenced fragment ends 3 residues before the CDR3 boundary, so the rest is inferred from the germline J gene. The genes are TRBV12-5 and TRBJ2-3; TRBD1 agrees at 11 bases. CDR3 length: 17 residues. Germline loops: CDR1 LGHNT, CDR2 FRNRAP. The J segment lost 4 bases and the V segment lost 0 bases, leaving 6 bases of the junction unmatched. CDR3 DNA (partial): TGTGCTAGTGGTTTGGTACTCCGGACAGGGGGCCCAGATACG. Translation gives CASGLVLRTGGPDT. From start to end, the CDR3 is CASGLVLRTGGPDTQYF.

Notes on this clone: Read coverage stops 3 residues before the CDR3 terminus; the germline J gene supplies the remainder. This chain links TRBV19 with TRBJ2-3, with D perhaps TRBD1 (6 bases). The germline V gene encodes CDR1 LNHDA and CDR2 SQIVND (reference sequence). V was clipped by 6 bases and J by 2 bases, with 15 bases between them. There are 15 residues in the CDR3. This chain's CDR3 is CASSTLGGFTDTQYF. The CDR3 DNA, read in part, is TGTGCCAGTAGCACCCTAGGGGGATTCACAGATACG.